Presented here are 23 T cell receptor beta chains from one specimen sequenced in a study of a mutant IDH1 vaccine in newly diagnosed glioma. Time point defined: baseline, week 1 (first vaccination visit). This sample's treatment: pre-vaccination baseline after standard-of-care therapy. TCRdb keeps only in-frame clones here, not all; method: immunoSEQ multiplex PCR. The profile shows 30,000 to 40,000 clones, under 80% of them singletons. The material sequenced was PBMCs, taken from a glioma patient treated with radiotherapy, temozolomide or both. These TCRs come from a man aged 40-49 years with glioma. Some clones in this sample may be carry-over from other donors' samples.

The chain links TRBV7-2 to TRBJ1-2, with D unresolved. Germline V gives CDR1 SGHTA, CDR2 FQGNSA. The germline V and J ends were trimmed by 5 bases and 0 bases, with 16 bases remaining between them. This CDR3 contains 16 residues. CDR3: CASSPAVNSANYGYTF. DNA for the CDR3: TGTGCCAGCAGCCCGGCGGTTAACAGCGCTAACTATGGCTACACCTTC.

The V call is TRBV19, the J call TRBJ1-2; weak D call: TRBD1 (6 bases). Per germline, CDR1 LNHDA and CDR2 SQIVND (reference sequence). Deletions cut 5 bases from V and 2 bases from J, with 12 bases between. The CDR3 spans 14 residues. The chain's CDR3 is CASSDPDRNYGYTF. Written as DNA, the CDR3 is TGTGCCAGTAGTGACCCTGACAGGAACTATGGCTACACCTTC.

The chain couples TRBV19 to TRBJ2-7; a possible D gene is TRBD1 (6 bases). V lost 3 bases and J lost 3, with 15 bases in between. The CDR3 runs to 15 residues. Germline lookup yields CDR1 LNHDA and CDR2 SQIVND (reference sequence). CDR3 DNA sequence: TGTGCCAGTAGTATGGGGGACAAGGTCATCTACGAGCAGTACTTC. It is translated as CASSMGDKVIYEQYF.

This clone occurred a few times. The gene calls are TRBV9 and TRBJ1-1, with 9 bases fitting TRBD1. The germline gives CDR1 SGDLS, CDR2 YYNGEE. V was clipped by 4 bases and J by 4 bases; unmatched bases: 8. This CDR3 is built from 15 residues. CDR3 sequence (DNA): TGTGCCAGCAGCTTTACCGGGACAGGGTCCACTGAAGCTTTCTTT. As protein: CASSFTGTGSTEAFF.

The genes are TRBV7-6 and TRBJ2-1, with D unresolved. Germline values: CDR1 SGHVS, CDR2 FNYEAQ. The CDR3 is made up of 12 amino acids. Trimming stripped 0 bases from V and 9 bases from J, with 6 bases between. CDR3 in DNA: TGTGCCAGCAGCTTAGCGTTGCGTGAGCAGTTCTTC. Translating it yields CASSLALREQFF.

This clone was observed a few times. The chain combines TRBV19 with TRBJ1-6; a possible D gene is TRBD1 (5 bases). V lost 4 bases, J lost 0 bases, and 10 bases lay in between. Germline V gene sequence: CDR1 LNHDA, CDR2 SQIVND (reference sequence). The CDR3 has 16 residues. CDR3 nucleotide sequence: TGTGCCAGTAGTACCAGACAGAGCTCCTATAATTCACCCCTCCACTTT. Protein sequence: CASSTRQSSYNSPLHF. The whole variable domain, remainder taken from reference TRBV19 and TRBJ1-6, is DGGITQSPKYLFRKEGQNVTLSCEQNLNHDAMYWYRQDPGQGLRLIYYSQIVNDFQKGDIAEGYSVSREKKESFPLTVTSAQKNPTAFYLCASSTRQSSYNSPLHFGNGTRLTVT.

The J gene is TRBJ2-7, the V gene TRBV7-8; D is unresolved. With 1 base removed from V and 1 base from J, the gap between germline ends came to 8 bases. The CDR3 covers 14 residues. Germline CDR1 SGHVS, CDR2 FQNEAQ. The CDR3 coding sequence is TGTGCCAGCAGCTTAGGTGGCGGTTCCTACGAGCAGTACTTC. Protein product: CASSLGGGSYEQYF.

The chain couples TRBV2 to TRBJ1-6; possibly TRBD1 for D (5 bases). The germline V gene has CDR1 SNHLY and CDR2 FYNNEI. V was shortened by 0 bases and J by 10 bases, with 16 bases between the two germline ends. The CDR3 totals 16 residues. CDR3 sequence reads: CASSEARGPGRSPLHF. The CDR3 nucleotides are TGTGCCAGCAGTGAAGCACGGGGACCAGGGAGGTCACCCCTCCACTTT. The full variable domain, with the rest looked up from reference TRBV2 and TRBJ1-6, is EPEVTQTPSHQVTQMGQEVILRCVPISNHLYFYWYRQILGQKVEFLVSFYNNEISEKSEIFDDQFSVERPDGSNFTLKIRSTKLEDSAMYFCASSEARGPGRSPLHFGNGTRLTVT.

The chain couples TRBV7-9 to TRBJ1-5; no clear D. Trimming stripped 2 bases from V and 7 bases from J, with 9 bases between. The length of the CDR3 is 13 residues. In germline, CDR1 is SEHNR, CDR2 FQNEAQ (reference sequence). The CDR3 coding sequence is TGTGCCAGCAGCTTATTTGAGGGCCAGCCCCAGCATTTT. Translating it yields CASSLFEGQPQHF.

V is TRBV5-4 and J is TRBJ2-7; a possible D gene is TRBD1 (6 bases). There are 14 residues in the CDR3. Germline V gene data show CDR1 as SGHNT and CDR2 as YYREEE (reference sequence). V lost 7 bases and J 1 base, leaving 15 bases between the germline ends. The CDR3 DNA follows: TGTGCCAGCGGGCAATGGGACAAATCCTACGAGCAGTACTTC. Amino acids: CASGQWDKSYEQYF.

This rearrangement joins TRBV19 to TRBJ1-1; D is unresolved. This CDR3 region has 14 residues. Trimming took off 3 bases at V and 0 bases at J, with 8 bases between the two ends. CDR1 is LNHDA and CDR2 is SQIVND in the germline V gene (reference sequence). The CDR3 DNA reads as TGTGCCAGTAGTATCCCCGTACTGAACACTGAAGCTTTCTTT. It specifies CASSIPVLNTEAFF.

This clone was seen just once. This chain uses TRBV5-1 with TRBJ2-7; the D gene could be TRBD1 or TRBD2 (6 bases each). CDR1 is SGHRS, CDR2 YFSETQ, per germline. The ends were cut back, 0 bases at V and 0 bases at J, with 16 bases in the middle. The CDR3 runs to 17 residues. The CDR3 region has the DNA TGCGCCAGCAGCTTGGCCTCCGCGGGACACCTCTCCTACGAGCAGTACTTC. Translated: CASSLASAGHLSYEQYF. The full variable domain, in which reference TRBV5-1 and TRBJ2-7 provide the parts outside the CDR3, is KAGVTQTPRYLIKTRGQQVTLSCSPISGHRSVSWYQQTPGQGLQFLFEYFSETQRNKGNFPGRFSGRQFSNSRSEMNVSTLELGDSALYLCASSLASAGHLSYEQYFGPGTRLTVT.

The chain carries TRBV11-3 and TRBJ1-6, with 7 bases that match TRBD1. V trimming: 5 bases; J trimming: 7 bases; junction bases outside the gene matches: 5. Germline V gene data show CDR1 as SGHNT and CDR2 as YENEEA. The CDR3 runs to 14 residues. CDR3 residues: CASSQGTVNSPLHF. The CDR3 coding sequence is TGTGCCAGCAGCCAAGGGACAGTAAATTCACCCCTCCACTTT.

Note on this clone: At one end the junction does not follow the germline gene, possibly because of a read error. The DNA of the CDR3 is TGTGCCAGCAGCGTAGAGCCCCAGAGGGGAGCTACGTTC. Its translation: CASSVEPQRGATF. The chain combines TRBV9 with TRBJ1-2; a weak D match, TRBD1 (5 bases). Germline lookup yields CDR1 SGDLS and CDR2 YYNGEE. The CDR3 is 13 amino acids.

The chain recombines TRBV30 with TRBJ1-4; D is unclear. The V and J ends lost 5 bases and 8 bases respectively, with 24 bases between them. Germline V CDR1 and CDR2: GTSNPN, SVGIG (reference sequence). The CDR3 has 16 amino acids. The CDR3 nucleotides are TGTGCCTGGGATGGCAAACCGGGAAGAGTTCGAGAAAAACTGTTTTTT. It encodes CAWDGKPGRVREKLFF.

A few counts support this clone. The J gene is TRBJ1-2, the V gene TRBV4-1, with a weak D call TRBD1 (6 bases). The length of the CDR3 is 15 residues. Trimming pared 2 bases from V and 7 bases from J, leaving 17 bases between. Looked up from germline, CDR1 is MGHRA and CDR2 is YSYEKL. CDR3 sequence (DNA): TGCGCCAGCAGCCAAACCCCCGGGACATTAATTGGCTACACCTTC. This gives the protein CASSQTPGTLIGYTF.

This clone was seen more than once but under ten times. The chain carries TRBV7-6 and TRBJ1-5, with D perhaps matching TRBD1 (5 bases). This CDR3 is built from 13 residues. The V end was cut by 5 bases, the J end by 5 bases, with 10 bases between. Germline-derived CDR1 and CDR2 are SGHVS and FNYEAQ. CDR3 loop: CASSIRVDQPQHF. DNA of the CDR3: TGTGCCAGCAGCATCAGGGTAGATCAGCCCCAGCATTTT.

V and J are TRBV19 and TRBJ1-6; a possible D gene is TRBD1 (5 bases). The CDR3 is 24 residues long. V was clipped by 1 base and J by 0 bases, with 31 bases between them. Germline V gene lookup returns CDR1 LNHDA and CDR2 SQIVND (reference sequence). The CDR3 DNA follows: TGTGCCAGTAGTATAGGACAGCCTGGGCGGCCTCCTGCATGGATTAGCTCCTATAATTCACCCCTCCACTTT. This translates into CASSIGQPGRPPAWISSYNSPLHF.

The chain combines TRBV2 with TRBJ2-3; D is unclear. The V gene's germline CDR1 is SNHLY and CDR2 FYNNEI. V was shortened by 6 bases and J by 2 bases, with 6 bases between the two germline ends. The CDR3 is 12 residues long. Here the CDR3 reads CASSVLTDTQYF. The CDR3, as DNA: TGTGCCAGCAGCGTCCTCACAGATACGCAGTATTTT.

The J gene is TRBJ2-7, the V gene TRBV6-1; TRBD1 matches 11 bases. Germline V gene data show CDR1 as MNHNS and CDR2 as SASEGT. CDR3 length: 15 amino acids. V shed 7 bases, J shed 2 bases, and the junction held 7 bases outside the gene matches. CDR3 sequence: CASNSPGQGAYEQYF. CDR3 coding DNA: TGTGCCAGCAATTCCCCGGGACAGGGGGCCTACGAGCAGTACTTC.

The CDR3 DNA follows: TGTGCCAGCAGCTCTGGACACGGACCTCGATCTGGAAACACCATATATTTT. Translating gives CASSSGHGPRSGNTIYF. This chain connects TRBV7-6 to TRBJ1-3; weak D call: TRBD1 (5 bases). CDR1 and CDR2 from the germline V gene are SGHVS and FNYEAQ. Between the trimmed V and J ends, which lost 4 bases and 1 base, there was a span of 17 bases. This CDR3 region has 17 residues. Together with reference TRBV7-6 and TRBJ1-3, the CDR3 gives the full variable domain: GAGVSQSPRYKVTKRGQDVALRCDPISGHVSLYWYRQALGQGPEFLTYFNYEAQQDKSGLPNDRFSAERPEGSISTLTIQRTEQRDSAMYRCASSSGHGPRSGNTIYFGEGSWLTVV.

This clone was seen a few times. The chain recombines TRBV29-1 with TRBJ2-5; D may match TRBD1 or TRBD2 (5 bases each). The CDR3 sequence is 12 residues long. Trimming shortened V by 7 bases and J by 9 bases, and 18 bases separated the two germline ends. Germline CDR1 reads SQVTM; CDR2 reads ANQGSEA. The CDR3 is CSAMQGLEAQYF. CDR3 DNA: TGCAGCGCCATGCAGGGCCTGGAGGCCCAGTACTTC.

This chain connects TRBV27 to TRBJ1-4; D possibly corresponds to TRBD1 (5 bases). Per germline, CDR1 MNHEY and CDR2 SMNVEV (reference sequence). The CDR3 consists of 14 residues. The ends were cut back, 8 bases at V and 8 bases at J, with 18 bases in the middle. The CDR3 nucleotides read TGTGCCAGCGGACTCGGGGCCCTTAGCGAAAAACTGTTTTTT. Protein product: CASGLGALSEKLFF.